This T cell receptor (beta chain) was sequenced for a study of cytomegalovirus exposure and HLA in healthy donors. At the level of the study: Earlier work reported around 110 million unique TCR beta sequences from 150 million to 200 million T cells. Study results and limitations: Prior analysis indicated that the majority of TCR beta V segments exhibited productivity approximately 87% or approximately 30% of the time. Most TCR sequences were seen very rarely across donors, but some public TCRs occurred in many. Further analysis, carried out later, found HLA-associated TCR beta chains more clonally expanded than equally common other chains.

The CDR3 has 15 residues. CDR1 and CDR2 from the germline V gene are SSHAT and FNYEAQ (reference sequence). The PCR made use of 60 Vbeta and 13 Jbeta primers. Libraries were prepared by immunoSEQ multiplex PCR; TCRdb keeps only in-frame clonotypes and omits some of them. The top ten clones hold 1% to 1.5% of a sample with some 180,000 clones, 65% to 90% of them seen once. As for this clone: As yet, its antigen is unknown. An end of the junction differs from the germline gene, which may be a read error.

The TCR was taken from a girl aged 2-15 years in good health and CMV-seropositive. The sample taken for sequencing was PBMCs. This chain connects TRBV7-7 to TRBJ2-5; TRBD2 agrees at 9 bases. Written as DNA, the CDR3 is TGTGCTAGCAGCCCCCGACTAGCGGAGTTGGGGACCCAGTACTTC. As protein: CASSPRLAELGTQYF.